This is a list of T cell receptor beta chains from one sample in a study of blood T cell repertoires in COVID-19. The repertoire was sequenced with immunoSEQ multiplex PCR; TCRdb's copy has only in-frame clones and lacks some. The sample records about 390,000 clones, approximately 87% being singletons. The sequenced sample was PBMCs or T cells enriched from blood (not recorded which). These receptors were obtained from a woman between 50 and 59 years old who had recovered from COVID-19. CDR3s include the opening cysteine and the closing phenylalanine or tryptophan. A D gene is named only where the DNA matches it firmly. The size field is filled for only some rows; it gives once, few, many or a size class.

j_call v_call d_call clone_size cdr3_nt cdr3_aa
TRBJ2-3 TRBV27 - - TGTGCCAGCAGCTCACAGGTACCCTTATCAGGAGACGCGCAGTATTTT CASSSQVPLSGDAQYF
TRBJ1-5 TRBV5-1 - once TGCGCCAGCAGCTTCGATAGCTTTAGCAATCAGCCCCAGCATTTT CASSFDSFSNQPQHF
TRBJ1-1 TRBV30 - - TGTGCCTGGACAGGGCGCCTCGGAGCTTTCTTT CAWTGRLGAFF
TRBJ1-6 TRBV19 TRBD1 - TGTGCCAGTAGGCCGAGTCAGGGGGCGATAGGGCCCCTCCACTTT CASRPSQGAIGPLHF
TRBJ1-2 TRBV6-2/TRBV6-3 - - TGTGCCAGCAGCCACTCGAGACAGCAAGCTAACTATGGCTACACCTTC CASSHSRQQANYGYTF
TRBJ2-2 TRBV7-2 - few TGTGCCAGCAGCTTAACGGGACTCGGCACCGGGGAGCTGTTTTTT CASSLTGLGTGELFF
TRBJ1-2 TRBV7-9 - - TGTGCCAGCAGCCCGGGTCTGCCGATGGAGTATGGCTACACCTTC CASSPGLPMEYGYTF
TRBJ1-6 TRBV24-1 - - TGTGCCTCGTCGGGGGAGAGGCGGACCCTCCACTTT CASSGERRTLHF
TRBJ2-5 TRBV2 TRBD1 - TGTGCCAGCAGTGAAGCGGTTAAAGACGTGGGACAGGGTCAAGAGACCCAGTACTTC CASSEAVKDVGQGQETQYF
TRBJ1-2 TRBV3-1/TRBV3-2 - - TGTGCCAGCAGCCCGGTTGGGGGGTCCCTATATGGCTACACCTTC CASSPVGGSLYGYTF
TRBJ1-1 TRBV11-2 TRBD1 - TGTGCCAGCAGCTTACCCGCAGGGGGCAATGAAGCTTTCTTT CASSLPAGGNEAFF
TRBJ2-5 TRBV15 - - TGTGCCACCAGTCCCACGGGAGAGACCCAGTACTTC CATSPTGETQYF
TRBJ1-1 TRBV29-1 - - TGCAGCGTTCTAGGGGGGGTCACTGAAGCTTTCTTT CSVLGGVTEAFF
TRBJ2-7 TRBV6-5 TRBD1 - TGTGCCAGCAGTTACCGGGACAGAGCCTACGAGCAGTACTTC CASSYRDRAYEQYF
TRBJ2-2 TRBV3-1/TRBV3-2 TRBD1 - TGTGCCAGCAGCCAAGTGGGGCAGGGGGCAAACGGGGAGCTGTTTTTT CASSQVGQGANGELFF
TRBJ2-2 TRBV6-5 - - TGTGCCAGCCGGCAGACTTCGAACACCGGGGAGCTGTTTTTT CASRQTSNTGELFF
TRBJ1-6 TRBV28 TRBD1 - TGTGCCAGCAGTTCAGGGGGCATCTATAATTCACCCCTCCACTTT CASSSGGIYNSPLHF
TRBJ1-2 TRBV29-1 TRBD1 once TGCAGCGCGACAGGGGGAAGGGGCTATGGCTACACCTTC CSATGGRGYGYTF
TRBJ2-7 TRBV11-2 TRBD2 - TGTGCCAGCAGCAAAGATTTCGGCGGGGGTGGGTACGAGCAGTACTTC CASSKDFGGGGYEQYF
TRBJ2-3 TRBV3-1/TRBV3-2 TRBD1 - TGTGCCAGCAGGACAGGGGGCTCGGATACGCAGTATTTT CASRTGGSDTQYF
TRBJ2-1 TRBV7-3 TRBD2 few TGTGCCAGCAGGGAAGGGAGGGGAGACAATGAGCAGTTCTTC CASREGRGDNEQFF
TRBJ2-2 TRBV30 - - TGTGCCGGCGGGACTCAGAGTAACACCGGGGAGCTGTTTTTT CAGGTQSNTGELFF
TRBJ1-1 TRBV19 - - TGTGCCAGTAGTCAGCAGGGAATAAACACTGAAGCTTTCTTT CASSQQGINTEAFF
TRBJ1-3 TRBV2 - - TGTGCCAGCAGACAGGACTCTGGAAACACCATATATTTT CASRQDSGNTIYF
TRBJ1-1 TRBV4-1 - - TGCGCCAGCAGCCCAACCGACACAGGGTTGAACACTGAAGCTTTCTTT CASSPTDTGLNTEAFF
TRBJ1-1 TRBV18 TRBD1 - TGTGCCAGCTCACTGCGGACAGGTTCGGCCCCAGCTGAAGCTTTCTTT CASSLRTGSAPAEAFF
TRBJ2-7 TRBV6-5 - - TGTGCCAGCAGCCCGAACAGGATTACGACCTACGAGCAGTACTTC CASSPNRITTYEQYF
TRBJ2-3 TRBV19 TRBD2 once TGTGCCAGTAGTCCGGACCCTAGCGGGGGCCTCTTTGGGACGCAGTATTTT CASSPDPSGGLFGTQYF
TRBJ1-1 TRBV28 - - TGTGCCTACGGGGGGGCAACTGAAGCTTTCTTT CAYGGATEAFF
TRBJ2-3 TRBV5-8 - - TGTGCCAGCAGCTTGGCGGGACTTGGCACAGATACGCAGTATTTT CASSLAGLGTDTQYF
TRBJ2-7 TRBV4-1 TRBD1 once TGCGCCAGCAGCCAAGAGACAGGGGTGGGCTACGAGCAGTACTTC CASSQETGVGYEQYF
TRBJ2-1 TRBV6-6 - - TGTGCCAGCAGTTACTCGTCCAGCAATGAGCAGTTCTTC CASSYSSSNEQFF
TRBJ2-5 TRBV28 TRBD2 - TGTGCCAGCAGTCCTAGCGGGGGGAAAGAGACCCAGTACTTC CASSPSGGKETQYF
TRBJ1-2 TRBV30 - - TGTGCCTGGAGTGTACTGGGGGGGTGGAGCAATGGCTACACCTTC CAWSVLGGWSNGYTF
TRBJ1-5 TRBV5-3 - - TGTGCCAGAAGCTCCCCTGATTTTGAGTTTGGACATAGCAATCAGCCCCAGCATTTT CARSSPDFEFGHSNQPQHF
TRBJ1-1 TRBV27 - - TGTGCCAGCAAACTAAGGCCTAACACTGAAGCTTTCTTT CASKLRPNTEAFF
TRBJ1-1 TRBV28 - - TGTGCCAGCAGTCTCGACAGGATGAACACTGAAGCTTTCTTT CASSLDRMNTEAFF
TRBJ1-1 TRBV19 - - TGTGCCAGTAGTCAGGGGAGAGGAACTGAAGCTTTCTTT CASSQGRGTEAFF
TRBJ1-4 TRBV2 - - TGTGCCAGCAGCCCAGAGGAGAATGAAAAACTGTTTTTT CASSPEENEKLFF
TRBJ2-7 TRBV10-3 TRBD1 - TGTGCCATCAGTGAGTCGGACTTGGGACAGGCCTACTTC CAISESDLGQAYF
TRBJ2-1 TRBV15 - few TGTGCCACCAGCAGAGATAAAGGATCAGGCAATGAGCAGTTCTTC CATSRDKGSGNEQFF
TRBJ1-3 TRBV10-3 TRBD1 few TGTGCCATCAGTGATTTTTTAGGGGGACAGAGCTCTGGAAACACCATATATTTT CAISDFLGGQSSGNTIYF
TRBJ1-6 TRBV5-6 - - TGTGCCAGCAGCCGCCGGGAAGGGGACATCCACTTT CASSRREGDIHF
TRBJ2-2 TRBV11-3 - - TGTGCCAGCAGTCCCTCTTCCGGGGTGAGGACCGGGGAGCTGTTTTTT CASSPSSGVRTGELFF
TRBJ2-7 TRBV5-1 - - TGCGCCAGCAGACCTGACAGGTACTCCTACGAGCAGTACTTC CASRPDRYSYEQYF
TRBJ2-7 TRBV2 - - TGTGCCAGCAGGTCGACAGGACGCTTGGGCGAGCAGTACTTC CASRSTGRLGEQYF
TRBJ1-1 TRBV9 - - TGTGCCAGCAGTGGACTGAGCACTGAAGCTTTCTTT CASSGLSTEAFF
TRBJ1-5 TRBV19 - - TGTGCCAGTAGTATCATCAATCAGCCCCAGCATTTT CASSIINQPQHF
TRBJ1-1 TRBV7-6 - - TGTGCCAGCAGCTTAGTTCGGGAAGGGGGCACTGAAGCTTTCTTT CASSLVREGGTEAFF
TRBJ2-1 TRBV6-1 TRBD2 - TGTGCCAGCAGTGAAGGCCCAGCGGGGCTCCTAAATGAGCAGTTCTTC CASSEGPAGLLNEQFF
TRBJ2-3 TRBV4-1 - - TGCGCCAGCAGCCAATATCTAGAGGTAGATACGCAGTATTTT CASSQYLEVDTQYF
TRBJ2-2 TRBV2 TRBD2 - TGTGCCAGCAGTGGCCTAGCGGGGGCGAACACCGGGGAGCTGTTTTTT CASSGLAGANTGELFF